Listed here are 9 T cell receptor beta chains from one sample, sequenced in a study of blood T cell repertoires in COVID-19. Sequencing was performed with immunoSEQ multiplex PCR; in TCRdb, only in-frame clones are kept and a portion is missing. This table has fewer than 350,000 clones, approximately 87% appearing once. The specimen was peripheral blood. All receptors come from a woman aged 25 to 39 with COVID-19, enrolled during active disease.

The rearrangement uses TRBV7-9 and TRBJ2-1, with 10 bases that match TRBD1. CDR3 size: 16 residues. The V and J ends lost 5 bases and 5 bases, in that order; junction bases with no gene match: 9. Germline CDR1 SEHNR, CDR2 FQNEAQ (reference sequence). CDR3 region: CASSRQGASGNNEQFF. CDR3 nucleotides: TGTGCCAGCAGCCGACAGGGGGCGTCTGGCAACAATGAGCAGTTCTTC.

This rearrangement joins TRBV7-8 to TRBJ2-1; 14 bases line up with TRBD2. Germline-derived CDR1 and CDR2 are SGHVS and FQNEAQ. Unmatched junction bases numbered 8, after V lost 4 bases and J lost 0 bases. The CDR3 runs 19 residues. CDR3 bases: TGTGCCAGCAGCTACGGACTAGCGGGGGGACCGAGCTCCTACAATGAGCAGTTCTTC. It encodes CASSYGLAGGPSSYNEQFF.

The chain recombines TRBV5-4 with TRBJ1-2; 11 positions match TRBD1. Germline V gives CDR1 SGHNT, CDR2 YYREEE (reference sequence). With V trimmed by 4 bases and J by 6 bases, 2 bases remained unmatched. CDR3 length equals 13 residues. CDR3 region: CASSRDRGNGYTF. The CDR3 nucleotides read TGTGCCAGCAGCCGGGACAGGGGGAATGGCTACACCTTC.

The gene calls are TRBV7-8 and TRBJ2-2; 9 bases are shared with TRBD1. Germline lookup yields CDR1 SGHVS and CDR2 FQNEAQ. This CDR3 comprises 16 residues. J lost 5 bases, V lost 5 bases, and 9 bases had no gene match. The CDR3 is CASSPLLDRGTGELFF. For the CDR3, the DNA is TGTGCCAGCAGCCCCCTGTTGGACAGGGGAACCGGGGAGCTGTTTTTT.

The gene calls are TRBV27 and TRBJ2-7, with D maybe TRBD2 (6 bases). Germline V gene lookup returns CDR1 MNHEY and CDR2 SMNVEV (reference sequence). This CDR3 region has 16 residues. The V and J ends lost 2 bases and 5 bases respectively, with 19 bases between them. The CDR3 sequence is CASSLPPVGTEDEQYF. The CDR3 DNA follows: TGTGCCAGCAGTTTACCCCCCGTGGGGACTGAAGACGAGCAGTACTTC.

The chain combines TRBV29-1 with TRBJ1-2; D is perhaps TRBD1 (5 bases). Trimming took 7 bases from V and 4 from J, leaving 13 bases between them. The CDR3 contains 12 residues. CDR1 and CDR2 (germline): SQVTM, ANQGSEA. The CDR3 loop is CSAMTEPYGYTF. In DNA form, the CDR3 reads TGCAGCGCCATGACAGAGCCCTATGGCTACACCTTC. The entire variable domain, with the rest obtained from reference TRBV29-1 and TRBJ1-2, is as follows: SAVISQKPSRDICQRGTSLTIQCQVDSQVTMMFWYRQQPGQSLTLIATANQGSEATYESGFVIDKFPISRPNLTFSTLTVSNMSPEDSSIYLCSAMTEPYGYTFGSGTRLTVV.

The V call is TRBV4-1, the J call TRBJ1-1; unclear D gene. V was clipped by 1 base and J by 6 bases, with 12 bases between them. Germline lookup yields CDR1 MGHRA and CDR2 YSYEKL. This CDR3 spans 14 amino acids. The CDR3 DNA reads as TGCGCCAGCAGCCAAGGCCCGGGGTCCCCTGAAGCTTTCTTT. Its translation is CASSQGPGSPEAFF.

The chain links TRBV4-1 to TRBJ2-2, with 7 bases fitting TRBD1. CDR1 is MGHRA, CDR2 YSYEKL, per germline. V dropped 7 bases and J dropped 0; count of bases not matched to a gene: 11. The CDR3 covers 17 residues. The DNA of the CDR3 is TGCGCCAGCACCCCTACCCCGGGGACAGCGAACACCGGGGAGCTGTTTTTT. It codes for CASTPTPGTANTGELFF.

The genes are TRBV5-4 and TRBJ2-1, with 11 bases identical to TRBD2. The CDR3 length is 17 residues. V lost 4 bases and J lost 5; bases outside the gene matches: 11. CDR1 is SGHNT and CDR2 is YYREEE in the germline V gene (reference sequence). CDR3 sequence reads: CASSTIAGGLLNNEQFF. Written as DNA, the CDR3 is TGTGCCAGCAGCACGATAGCGGGGGGGCTACTCAACAATGAGCAGTTCTTC.